Following are 14 T cell receptor beta chains from one sample sequenced in a study of blood T cell repertoires in COVID-19. Generated by immunoSEQ multiplex PCR, the TCRdb table keeps only in-frame clones and is missing some. The data show about 270,000 clones, more than 70% seen once. The sequenced material came from peripheral blood. These receptors were collected from a woman aged 18-29 years with acute or convalescent COVID-19.

The chain recombines TRBV30 with TRBJ2-3, with D possibly matching TRBD2 (5 bases). This CDR3 comprises 15 residues. Per the germline V gene, CDR1 is GTSNPN and CDR2 is SVGIG (reference sequence). Trimming removed 4 bases from V and 3 bases from J, with 17 bases in between. CDR3 sequence: CAWTLLGVRTDTQYF. The CDR3 bases are TGTGCCTGGACCCTACTAGGCGTTAGGACAGATACGCAGTATTTT. The full variable domain, with the rest looked up from reference TRBV30 and TRBJ2-3, is SQTIHQWPATLVQPVGSPLSLECTVEGTSNPNLYWYRQAAGRGLQLLFYSVGIGQISSEVPQNLSASRPQDRQFILSSKKLLLSDSGFYLCAWTLLGVRTDTQYFGPGTRLTVL.

V gene TRBV2 combines with J gene TRBJ2-7; TRBD2 matches at 8 bases. The CDR3 loop spans 15 amino acids. Germline V gene lookup returns CDR1 SNHLY and CDR2 FYNNEI. J was trimmed by 6 bases and V by 6 bases; bases with no gene match: 13. CDR3 DNA: TGTGCCAGCAGGGAGACTAGCGCTTCGGCCTCCGAGCAGTACTTC. Its protein is CASRETSASASEQYF. Based on the CDR3 plus reference TRBV2 and TRBJ2-7, the full variable domain is EPEVTQTPSHQVTQMGQEVILRCVPISNHLYFYWYRQILGQKVEFLVSFYNNEISEKSEIFDDQFSVERPDGSNFTLKIRSTKLEDSAMYFCASRETSASASEQYFGPGTRLTVT.

J is TRBJ2-2 and V is TRBV7-2; D is uncertain. V gave up 1 base and J gave up 7 bases, with 16 bases separating them. Germline CDR1 SGHTA, CDR2 FQGNSA. CDR3 length: 16 amino acids. The CDR3 loop reads CASSLVPHEASGELFF. The CDR3 DNA is TGTGCCAGCAGCTTAGTCCCCCACGAGGCGAGCGGGGAGCTGTTTTTT.

This clone was seen a handful of times. This chain joins TRBV2 and TRBJ1-1; possibly TRBD1 for D (6 bases). The CDR3 length is 14 residues. Germline V lookup: CDR1 SNHLY, CDR2 FYNNEI. V lost 7 bases and J 0 bases, leaving 12 bases between the germline ends. DNA of the CDR3: TGTGCCAGCATGGGGACAAGAGTGAACACTGAAGCTTTCTTT. Translating it yields CASMGTRVNTEAFF.

This chain uses TRBV29-1 with TRBJ2-5; the match to TRBD2 covers 13 bases. After removal of 4 bases from V and 0 bases from J, the junction contained 5 bases not matched to a gene. The CDR3 length is 16 residues. Per germline, CDR1 SQVTM and CDR2 ANQGSEA. CDR3 protein: CSVGGTSGEYQETQYF. The CDR3 DNA reads TGCAGCGTTGGGGGGACTAGCGGGGAGTACCAAGAGACCCAGTACTTC.

The gene calls are TRBV19 and TRBJ1-1; D perhaps matches TRBD1 (6 bases). The CDR3 totals 14 residues. Germline CDR1 is LNHDA and CDR2 is SQIVND (reference sequence). Trimming removed 4 bases at V and 5 bases at J, with 14 bases between. The CDR3 DNA is TGTGCCAGTAGTAATTATTACAGGGAAACTGAAGCTTTCTTT. This gives the protein CASSNYYRETEAFF. The full variable domain, in which reference TRBV19 and TRBJ1-1 provide the parts outside the CDR3, is DGGITQSPKYLFRKEGQNVTLSCEQNLNHDAMYWYRQDPGQGLRLIYYSQIVNDFQKGDIAEGYSVSREKKESFPLTVTSAQKNPTAFYLCASSNYYRETEAFFGQGTRLTVV.

The CDR3 DNA reads TGTGCCAGCAGCGATATTAGGGACAGGGGAAGATACAATGAGCAGTTCTTC. Protein sequence: CASSDIRDRGRYNEQFF. J is TRBJ2-1 and V is TRBV7-8; 10 positions match TRBD1. Germline lookup yields CDR1 SGHVS and CDR2 FQNEAQ. The CDR3 contains 17 residues. The junction had 11 bases not matched to a gene; V was cut back by 5 bases and J by 4 bases.

V gene TRBV19 combines with J gene TRBJ2-1, with TRBD2 as a possible D gene (5 bases). CDR3 length equals 16 residues. CDR1 LNHDA and CDR2 SQIVND come from the germline V gene (reference sequence). The V end lost 1 base, the J end lost 6 bases, and 16 bases lay between the germline ends. DNA for the CDR3: TGTGCCAGTAGTATAGGGAGAGGGCTAGTACTCAATGAGCAGTTCTTC. It yields the protein CASSIGRGLVLNEQFF.

V is TRBV4-2 and J is TRBJ2-3; D might be TRBD2 (5 bases). CDR3 size: 18 residues. In germline, CDR1 is LGHNA, CDR2 YNFKEQ. V was pared by 1 base and J by 1 base, with 18 bases between. CDR3 loop: CASSQGRGNEKGTDTQYF. In DNA form, the CDR3 reads TGTGCCAGCAGCCAAGGTCGAGGGAATGAGAAAGGCACAGATACGCAGTATTTT.

J is TRBJ2-3 and V is TRBV15; TRBD2 agrees at 10 bases. Germline CDR1 and CDR2: LNHNV and YYDKDF (reference sequence). This CDR3 comprises 16 residues. V trimming: 0 bases; J trimming: 4 bases; junction bases outside the gene matches: 4. This CDR3 is CATSRDASGRADTQYF. In DNA form, the CDR3 reads TGTGCCACCAGCAGAGATGCGAGCGGGAGGGCAGATACGCAGTATTTT.

The chain couples TRBV20-1 to TRBJ1-5, with unresolved D. CDR1 DFQATT and CDR2 SNEGSKA come from the germline V gene (reference sequence). The CDR3 has 14 amino acids. Between the trimmed V and J ends, which lost 3 bases and 3 bases, there was a span of 12 bases. CDR3 protein: CSASPRNHNQPQHF. Here the CDR3 DNA reads TGCAGTGCTAGTCCCAGGAACCACAATCAGCCCCAGCATTTT.

The V call is TRBV6-2 or TRBV6-3, the J call TRBJ2-7, with D tentatively TRBD2 (6 bases). The CDR3 is made up of 16 amino acids. Trimming took off 5 bases at V and 4 bases at J, with 21 bases between the two ends. CDR1 is MNHEY and CDR2 is SVGEGT in the germline V gene. Here the CDR3 DNA reads TGTGCCAGCAGTAGGCCTGCCGGGGGAGGACGGTACGAGCAGTACTTC. Its protein product is CASSRPAGGGRYEQYF.

The rearrangement joins TRBV5-6 to TRBJ2-3; D is perhaps TRBD1 (5 bases). Germline CDR1 is SGHDT and CDR2 is YYEEEE. V dropped 2 bases and J dropped 0 bases, with 10 bases sitting between them. The CDR3 loop spans 15 amino acids. CDR3 coding DNA: TGTGCCAGCAGCTTTAGACAGATTAGCACAGATACGCAGTATTTT. Amino acid sequence: CASSFRQISTDTQYF.

The chain links TRBV3-1 (or the pseudogene TRBV3-2) to TRBJ1-2, with 9 nucleotides matching TRBD1. The CDR3 covers 15 residues. The germline CDR1 and CDR2 sequences are LGHDT and YNNKEL (reference sequence). V shed 2 bases and J 7 bases; nucleotides not matched to a gene: 8. The CDR3 DNA reads as TGTGCCAGCAGCCAAAGCGGGACAGGGCTTCGTGGCTACACCTTC. This sequence encodes CASSQSGTGLRGYTF.